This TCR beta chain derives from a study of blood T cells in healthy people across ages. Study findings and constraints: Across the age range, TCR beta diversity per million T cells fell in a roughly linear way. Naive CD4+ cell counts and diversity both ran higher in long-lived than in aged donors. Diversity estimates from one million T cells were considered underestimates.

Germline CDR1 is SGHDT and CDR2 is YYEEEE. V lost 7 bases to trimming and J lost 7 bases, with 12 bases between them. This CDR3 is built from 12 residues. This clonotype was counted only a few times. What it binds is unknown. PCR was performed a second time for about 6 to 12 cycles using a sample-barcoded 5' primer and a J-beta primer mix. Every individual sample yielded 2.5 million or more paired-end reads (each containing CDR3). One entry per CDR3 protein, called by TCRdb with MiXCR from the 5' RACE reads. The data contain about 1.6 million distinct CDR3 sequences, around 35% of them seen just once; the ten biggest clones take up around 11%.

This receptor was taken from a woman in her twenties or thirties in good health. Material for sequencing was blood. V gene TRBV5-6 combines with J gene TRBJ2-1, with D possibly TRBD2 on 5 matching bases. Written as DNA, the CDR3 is TGTGCCAGCTCATTGGAGGAGAATGAGCAGTTCTTC. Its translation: CASSLEENEQFF. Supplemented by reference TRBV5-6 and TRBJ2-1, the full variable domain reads DAGVTQSPTHLIKTRGQQVTLRCSPKSGHDTVSWYQQALGQGPQFIFQYYEEEERQRGNFPDRFSGHQFPNYSSELNVNALLLGDSALYLCASSLEENEQFFGPGTRLTVL.